This T cell receptor beta chain was documented in a study of T cells in Graves' hyperthyroidism and ophthalmopathy. Study background: Blood was drawn when the patient was first diagnosed and still untreated.

V was clipped by 0 bases and J by 4 bases; unmatched bases: 7. The CDR3 is 16 residues long. CDR1 and CDR2 (germline): DFQATT, SNEGSKA (reference sequence). General study findings and limits: In simple terms, a model built on 13 V-J features told ophthalmopathy apart from stable hyperthyroidism.

Comments on this clonotype: The antigen is undetermined.

Diagnoses were made from clinical symptoms, serum measures (thyroxine and TRAb), thyroid ultrasound and orbital computed tomography. The PBMCs were taken from around 9.1 ml of fresh peripheral blood. What was amplified from RNA transcripts were TCR beta CDR3 regions. The primer set for the first-round RT-PCR of the TCR CDR3 was HTBI. TCRdb ran MiXCR on the multiplex PCR reads and lists one entry per CDR3 protein. The sample includes roughly 290,000 distinct CDR3 sequences, roughly an eighth of them seen just once. The material sequenced was blood. The receptor comes from a woman in her thirties or forties with Graves' hyperthyroidism. This chain uses TRBV20-1 with TRBJ2-5; 11 nucleotides line up with TRBD2. The CDR3 loop is CSAREGSGRAVETQYF. The CDR3 DNA reads as TGCAGTGCTAGAGAGGGTAGCGGGAGGGCCGTAGAGACCCAGTACTTC.